This TCR beta chain was retrieved from a study of OX40 agonist ivuxolimab in advanced cancers. Study results and caveats: Relative to CD4+ cells, CD8+ T cells on average had more expanded clones.

The assay was immunoSEQ multiplex PCR, and TCRdb's table has in-frame clones only and misses some. The profile shows roughly 38,000 clones, around four fifths of them singletons. This clone was seen a few times. Its matching antigen is unknown. The germline gives CDR1 SGHAT, CDR2 FQNNGV. The CDR3 has 13 amino acids. Trimming cost V 4 bases and J 11 bases, with 15 bases left between them. The source is an adult with an advanced solid tumor such as melanoma, head and neck, liver or kidney cancer. The sequences come from CD4+ or CD8+ T cells sorted from blood, collected in a trial of the OX40 agonist ivuxolimab. This chain connects TRBV11-2 to TRBJ1-5, with no clear D. The CDR3 loop reads CASSSTSWMAQHF. For the CDR3, the DNA is TGTGCCAGCAGCTCCACGTCGTGGATGGCCCAGCATTTT.